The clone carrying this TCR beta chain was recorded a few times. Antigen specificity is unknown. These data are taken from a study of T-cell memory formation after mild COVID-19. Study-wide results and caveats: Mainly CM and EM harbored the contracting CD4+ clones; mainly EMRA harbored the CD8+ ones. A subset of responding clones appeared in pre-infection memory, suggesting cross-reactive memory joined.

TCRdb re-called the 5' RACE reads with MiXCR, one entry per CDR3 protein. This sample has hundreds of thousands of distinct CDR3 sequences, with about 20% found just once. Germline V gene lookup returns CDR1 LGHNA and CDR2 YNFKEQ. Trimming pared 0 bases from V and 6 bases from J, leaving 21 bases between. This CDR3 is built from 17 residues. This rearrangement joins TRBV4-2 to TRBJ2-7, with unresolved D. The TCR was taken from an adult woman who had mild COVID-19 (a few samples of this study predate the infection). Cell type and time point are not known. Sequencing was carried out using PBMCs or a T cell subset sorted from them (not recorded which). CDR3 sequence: CASSQDWGTPPSIEQYF. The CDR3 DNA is TGTGCCAGCAGCCAAGATTGGGGAACACCCCCTTCGATCGAGCAGTACTTC.